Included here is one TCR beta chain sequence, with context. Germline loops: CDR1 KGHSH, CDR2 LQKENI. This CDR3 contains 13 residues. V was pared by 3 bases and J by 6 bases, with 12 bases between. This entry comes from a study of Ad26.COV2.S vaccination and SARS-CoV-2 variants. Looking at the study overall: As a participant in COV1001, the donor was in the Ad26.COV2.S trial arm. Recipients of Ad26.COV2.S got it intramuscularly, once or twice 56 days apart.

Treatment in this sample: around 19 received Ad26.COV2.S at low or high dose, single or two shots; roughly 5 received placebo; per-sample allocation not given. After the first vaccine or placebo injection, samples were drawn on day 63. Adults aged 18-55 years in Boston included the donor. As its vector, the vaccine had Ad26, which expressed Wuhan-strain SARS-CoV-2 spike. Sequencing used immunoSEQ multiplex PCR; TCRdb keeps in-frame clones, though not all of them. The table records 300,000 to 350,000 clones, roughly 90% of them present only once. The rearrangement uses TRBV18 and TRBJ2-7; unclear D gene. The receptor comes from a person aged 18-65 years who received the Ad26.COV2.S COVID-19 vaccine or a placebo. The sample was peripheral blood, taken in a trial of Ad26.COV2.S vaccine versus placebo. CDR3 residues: CASSPSEPFEQYF. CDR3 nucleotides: TGTGCCAGCTCACCTTCGGAACCGTTCGAGCAGTACTTC.